This entry concerns a single T cell receptor (beta chain). What it recognizes is unknown. An end of the junction does not agree with germline; a read error may underlie this. In TCRdb, the reads were re-called with MiXCR into one record per CDR3 protein. The data show approximately 1,000,000 distinct CDR3 sequences, 25% to 40% seen once. The data were taken from a study of T cell repertoires in cytomegalovirus infection. Across the whole study: Both CMV infection and a matching HLA type were indicated by public TCR beta signatures. Study-wide results and limits: HLA-C-restricted CMV clonotypes gave the most frequent clonotype in two of eight donors.

This CDR3 has 16 residues. The sequence derives from a human donor in good health (CMV status not recorded). Some clones in this sample may be carry-over from other donors' samples. The chain uses TRBV12-3 or TRBV12-4 and TRBJ2-1, with 9 bases matching TRBD1. The sequences come from cultured CD8+ T cells from PBMCs, collected from culture after CMV antigen stimulation. DNA of the CDR3: TGTACCAGCAGTGCAACGGGACAGGGTAAAGGGAATGAGCAGTTCTTC. It codes for CTSSATGQGKGNEQFF.